Given below is one T cell receptor (beta chain) in context. The CDR3 has 13 residues. In germline, CDR1 is SGHTA, CDR2 FQGNSA. With 11 bases clipped from V and 4 bases from J, the junction kept 8 bases outside the gene matches. Repertoires were generated with immunoSEQ multiplex PCR, while TCRdb's copy carries only in-frame clones and drops some. The profile covers 130,000 to 150,000 clones, with around three quarters appearing a single time and around 13% taken by the ten largest. This sample is part of a study of blood T cell repertoires in COVID-19. Sequencing was carried out using peripheral blood. This receptor was taken from a man older than 75 with acute or convalescent COVID-19. The rearrangement joins TRBV7-2 to TRBJ1-5; 7 bases agree with TRBD1. The CDR3 here is CASQGEGNQPQHF. The CDR3 DNA reads as TGTGCCTCCCAGGGGGAAGGAAATCAGCCCCAGCATTTT.